The 10 T cell receptor beta chains presented below share a single source sample, sequenced in a study of long-term antiretroviral therapy in people with HIV. Run at survey level, the immunoSEQ assay was version v3.0. Only in-frame clones appear in the TCRdb table, and some are missing; sequencing was by immunoSEQ multiplex PCR. The sample has about 20,000 clones, approximately 86% seen once. The sequences come from unsorted PBMCs, collected 1.3 years after starting antiretroviral therapy. The origin of the receptors is a man aged 55 to 69 with HIV.

The chain employs TRBV10-3 and TRBJ2-2, with TRBD1 as a possible D gene (5 bases). Trimming removed 2 bases at V and 2 bases at J, with 9 bases between. The germline gives CDR1 ENHRY, CDR2 SYGVKD. This CDR3 spans 15 amino acids. The CDR3 DNA sequence: TGTGCCATCAGTGAGCGGACACAAAACACCGGGGAGCTGTTTTTT. It encodes CAISERTQNTGELFF.

The chain is built from TRBV30 and TRBJ1-1; D not resolved. The V gene's germline CDR1 is GTSNPN and CDR2 SVGIG (reference sequence). The length of the CDR3 is 13 residues. V gave up 4 bases and J gave up 3 bases, with 12 bases separating them. CDR3 protein: CAWKEWIHTEAFF. The CDR3 region has the DNA TGTGCCTGGAAAGAGTGGATTCACACTGAAGCTTTCTTT.

With respect to this clone: Distinct nucleotide sequences in the sample also encode this CDR3. The V call is TRBV6-5, the J call TRBJ2-7; D is perhaps TRBD2 (5 bases). Per germline, CDR1 MNHEY and CDR2 SVGAGI. This CDR3 region has 12 residues. With 6 bases removed from V and 4 bases from J, the gap between germline ends came to 10 bases. The CDR3 here is CASSPTGYEQYF. In nucleotides, the CDR3 is TGTGCCAGCAGCCCGACGGGGTACGAGCAGTACTTC.

The chain links TRBV10-2 to TRBJ1-6; no firm D call. The CDR3 totals 15 residues. CDR1 is WSHSY, CDR2 SAAADI, per germline. Trimming removed 2 bases from V and 7 bases from J, with 12 bases in between. CDR3 in DNA: TGCGCCAGCAGTGAGACAGCAGCGGGAAATTCACCCCTCCACTTT. Protein product: CASSETAAGNSPLHF.

The J gene is TRBJ1-4, the V gene TRBV4-1; 7 nucleotides match TRBD1. The CDR3 spans 15 residues. Per germline, CDR1 MGHRA and CDR2 YSYEKL. V dropped 4 bases and J dropped 12; count of bases not matched to a gene: 14. The CDR3 here is CASSLGTESWPELFF. The CDR3 coding sequence is TGCGCCAGCAGCCTAGGGACAGAGAGTTGGCCTGAACTGTTTTTT.

This chain links TRBV28 with TRBJ2-7, with D perhaps TRBD1 or TRBD2 (5 bases each). The V and J ends lost 6 bases and 12 bases respectively, with 15 bases between them. CDR3 length: 11 residues. Germline V gives CDR1 MDHEN, CDR2 SYDVKM. Here the CDR3 DNA reads TGTGCCAGCAGGGGACCCACGTTGTGGTACTTC. It translates to CASRGPTLWYF.

CDR3 in amino acids: CASSIDITGVFSGYTF. The CDR3, as DNA: TGTGCCAGTAGTATAGATATTACAGGAGTATTCTCTGGCTACACCTTC. The chain couples TRBV19 to TRBJ1-2, with a possible D match to TRBD1 (5 bases). V was cut by 0 bases and J by 7 bases, with 18 bases left in between. This CDR3 spans 16 amino acids. Germline-derived CDR1 and CDR2 are LNHDA and SQIVND (reference sequence).

In its sample, this clone was seen once. CDR3 sequence reads: CAWSVGVTGNTIYF. DNA for the CDR3: TGTGCCTGGAGTGTAGGGGTAACCGGAAACACCATATATTTT. The genes are TRBV30 and TRBJ1-3; possibly TRBD1 for D (5 bases). There are 14 residues in the CDR3. V shed 0 bases and J shed 4 bases, with 10 bases lying between them. The V gene's germline CDR1 is GTSNPN and CDR2 SVGIG (reference sequence).

As DNA, the CDR3 is TGTGCCAGCAGCCCTAACAACGAAATACCCCACTATGGCTACACCTTC. It yields the protein CASSPNNEIPHYGYTF. The chain joins TRBV5-4 to TRBJ1-2; no reliable D call. CDR1 is SGHNT and CDR2 is YYREEE in the germline V gene (reference sequence). The V and J ends lost 4 bases and 3 bases respectively, with 19 bases between them. The CDR3 consists of 16 residues.

The rearrangement uses TRBV6-6 and TRBJ2-3; 10 bases fit TRBD1. The CDR3 has 16 residues. J was trimmed by 8 bases and V by 6 bases; bases with no gene match: 14. Germline CDR1 MNHNY, CDR2 SVGAGI (reference sequence). The CDR3 reads CASSPGQGGFMGTQYF. The CDR3 DNA sequence: TGTGCCAGCAGCCCTGGACAGGGGGGATTTATGGGTACGCAGTATTTT.